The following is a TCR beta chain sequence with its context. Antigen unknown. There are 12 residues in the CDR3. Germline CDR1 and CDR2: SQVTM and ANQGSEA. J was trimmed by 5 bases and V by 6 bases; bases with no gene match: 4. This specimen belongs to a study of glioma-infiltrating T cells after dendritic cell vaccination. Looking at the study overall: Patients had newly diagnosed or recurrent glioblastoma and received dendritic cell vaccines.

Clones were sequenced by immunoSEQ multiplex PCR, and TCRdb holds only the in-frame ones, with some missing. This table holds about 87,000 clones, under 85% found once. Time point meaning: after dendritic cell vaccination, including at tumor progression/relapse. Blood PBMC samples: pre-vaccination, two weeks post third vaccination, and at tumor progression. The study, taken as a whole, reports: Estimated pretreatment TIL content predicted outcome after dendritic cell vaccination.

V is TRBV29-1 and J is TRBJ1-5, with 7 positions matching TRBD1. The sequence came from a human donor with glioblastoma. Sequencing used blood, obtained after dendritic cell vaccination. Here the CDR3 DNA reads TGCAGCGTCCAGGGGGATGATCAGCCCCAGCATTTT. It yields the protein CSVQGDDQPQHF.